The clone carrying this T cell receptor (beta chain) was seen repeatedly, ten times or more. Its antigen is not identified. Bulk TCR library preparation followed previously described methods with listed TCR primers. One entry per CDR3 protein results from TCRdb running MiXCR on the PCR reads. The data show approximately 500,000 distinct CDR3 sequences, with 25% seen just once and around 0.8% held by the top ten. This sample was taken from a study of molecular identifiers for immune sequencing clone quantification. Findings and caveats of the study: Whereas clones above 20 RNA copies held under 1% of naive-cell molecules, they held over 97% of effector molecules.

V was clipped by 6 bases and J by 4 bases, with 9 bases between them. Germline CDR1 is SNHLY and CDR2 is FYNNEI. This CDR3 is built from 13 residues. This rearrangement joins TRBV2 to TRBJ2-2; D call uncertain. The TCR sequence derives from a human donor in good health. Some libraries in this study had Jurkat cell RNA spiked in. The sample consisted of naive CD8+ T cells from blood, with Jurkat cell RNA spiked in. This sample's subset: FACS-sorted CD8+CD4-CCR7+CD45RA+ naive T cells. In nucleotides, the CDR3 is TGTGCCAGCAGGACTGACATCACCGGGGAGCTGTTTTTT. This gives the protein CASRTDITGELFF.